What follows is one T cell receptor beta chain and its context. Using immunoSEQ multiplex PCR, the repertoire was profiled, and TCRdb retains in-frame clones only, with some absent. The data hold about 510,000 clones, with roughly 79% observed a single time. This sample is part of a study of shared clonotypes between healthy human individuals. For the study at large: The composition of the donors was a couple of women and a few men aged 18 to 49.

The TCR sequence derives from a woman aged 40 to 50 in good health. Some clones in this sample may be carry-over from other donors' samples. Sequences were obtained from PBMCs.

CDR3 region: CASSLLAGGPTDTQYF. CDR3 nucleotides: TGTGCCAGCAGCCTACTAGCGGGAGGGCCCACAGATACGCAGTATTTT. The chain is built from TRBV5-4 and TRBJ2-3; TRBD2 aligns across 13 bases. Trimming took 4 bases from V and 2 from J; bases not matched to a gene: 4. Per the germline V gene, CDR1 is SGHNT and CDR2 is YYREEE (reference sequence). The CDR3 consists of 16 residues.